This is a list of T cell receptor beta chains from one sample in a study of blood T cell repertoires in COVID-19. Measured with immunoSEQ multiplex PCR; TCRdb has only the in-frame clones, and not every one. The sample yields 250,000 to 400,000 clones, 88% seen once. The sample comprised peripheral blood. These receptors originate from a woman in her thirties with COVID-19, enrolled during active disease. Both conserved end residues are part of each CDR3. The D gene is left open where the match is weak. Rows may omit the clone size; those that give it use once, few, many or a size class.

j_call clone_size d_call v_call cdr3_nt cdr3_aa
TRBJ2-1 . . TRBV2 TGTGCCAGCCCCACAATCAGCGGGCTAAGGTACAATGAGCAGTTCTTC CASPTISGLRYNEQFF
TRBJ2-7 . . TRBV7-9 TGTGCCAGCAACCCCGGAGGGCTGATTTTACTCTTC CASNPGGLILLF
TRBJ2-2 . TRBD1 TRBV5-4 TGTGCCAGCAGCCCCCGGACAGGGGGGGCGACCGGGGAGCTGTTTTTT CASSPRTGGATGELFF
TRBJ1-5 once TRBD1 TRBV5-6 TGTGCCAGCAGCGTCGGGACAGGGAGGAATCAGCCCCAGCATTTT CASSVGTGRNQPQHF
TRBJ1-2 . TRBD1 TRBV6-5 TGTGCCAGCAGGATAGGACAGGGAGGCTATGGCTACACCTTC CASRIGQGGYGYTF
TRBJ1-2 once TRBD1 TRBV7-2 TGTGCCAGCAGCCTTTGGACAGGGGGCGTTTTGGATGGCTACACCTTC CASSLWTGGVLDGYTF
TRBJ1-6 . . TRBV6-1 TGTGCCAGCAGTGAACTCCTTCCACCCCTCCACTTT CASSELLPPLHF
TRBJ2-2 . TRBD1 TRBV6-5 TGTGCCAGCAGTTATGGGACAGGGATTAACACCGGGGAGCTGTTTTTT CASSYGTGINTGELFF
TRBJ2-3 . TRBD1 TRBV5-1 TGCGCCAGCAGCCCGCCAGGGGGAGATACGCAGTATTTT CASSPPGGDTQYF
TRBJ2-1 . . TRBV5-4 TGTGCCAGCAGCTTGAGGTCGGGCAGGGGACACAATGAGCAGTTCTTC CASSLRSGRGHNEQFF
TRBJ1-6 . . TRBV11-2 TGTGCCAGCGGGCAGAGCTCCTATAATTCACCCCTCCACTTT CASGQSSYNSPLHF
TRBJ1-2 . . TRBV18 TGTGCCAGCTCACCAGTCGCGTCGAACTATGGCTACACCTTC CASSPVASNYGYTF
TRBJ1-4 . . TRBV19 TGTGCCAGTAGCAACCCGCAGGCGGCGGGAAAACTGTTTTTT CASSNPQAAGKLFF
TRBJ2-7 . . TRBV19 TGTGCCAGTAGTATTGGTCCCAGGGGGGCCTACGAGCAGTACTTC CASSIGPRGAYEQYF
TRBJ2-5 . . TRBV5-4 TGTGCCAGCACCCCCCTGGGACTGGAAATTGGGGAGACCCAGTACTTC CASTPLGLEIGETQYF
TRBJ1-3 few . TRBV2 TGTGCCAGCAGCCTCCTTGAGGGAAACACCATATATTTT CASSLLEGNTIYF
TRBJ1-1 . . TRBV12-3/TRBV12-4 TGTGCCAGCAGGCGGGGGGGAACTGAAGCTTTCTTT CASRRGGTEAFF
TRBJ2-6 once TRBD1 TRBV4-1 TGCGCCAGCAGCCCTTGGACAGGGAGGCTTTCGGCTGGGGCCAACGTCCTGACTTTC CASSPWTGRLSAGANVLTF
TRBJ2-5 . . TRBV7-9 TGTGCCAGCAGCTTGGTCCAGGGCGTGGAGACCCAGTACTTC CASSLVQGVETQYF
TRBJ2-7 . . TRBV16 TGTGCCAGCAGCCACGGACAGAGCTACGAGCAGTACTTC CASSHGQSYEQYF
TRBJ1-2 . . TRBV6-5 TGTGCCAGCAGGAAAACAGGGTCGGACTATGGCTACACCTTC CASRKTGSDYGYTF
TRBJ2-3 . . TRBV7-8 TGTGCCAGCAGACAAACTAGCAGTACTAGCACAGATACGCAGTATTTT CASRQTSSTSTDTQYF
TRBJ1-2 . . TRBV5-6 TGTGCCAGCAGCTTGGCCTCAGGGACAAATGGCTACACCTTC CASSLASGTNGYTF
TRBJ2-1 few . TRBV3-1/TRBV3-2 TGTGCCAGCGGGACTCCCTCTGAGCAGTTCTTC CASGTPSEQFF
TRBJ2-7 . . TRBV4-1 TGCGCCAGCAGCCAAGACGGCAGAGGTTCATACGAGCAGTACTTC CASSQDGRGSYEQYF
TRBJ2-2 . . TRBV7-7 TGTGCTAGCAGCCCTTCCTACACCGGGGAGCTGTTTTTT CASSPSYTGELFF